This T cell receptor (beta chain) was observed in a study of blood T cell repertoires in COVID-19. Background on the study: T cells, B-cell-depleted T cells, or PBMCs supplied cDNA or gDNA.

Original analysis: Amplifying reference gene primers gave estimates of nucleated cell counts. TCRdb's copy holds only in-frame clones and misses some; the assay was immunoSEQ multiplex PCR. Clone size and V and J calls were adopted from that table, with D and trimming inferred from the DNA. The repertoire consists of 250,000 to 350,000 clones, with around 88% occurring once and the leading ten covering just under 7%. Germline V gene data show CDR1 as MNHEY and CDR2 as SVGAGI. Trimming took off 3 bases at V and 6 bases at J, with 14 bases between the two ends. The CDR3 runs 14 residues. The chain links TRBV6-5 to TRBJ1-1, with D perhaps TRBD1 (6 bases). The material sequenced was peripheral blood. The TCR comes from a woman aged 25-40 years who had recovered from COVID-19. The CDR3 DNA reads TGTGCCAGCAGTTATACGCAGGGGCGTCCTGAAGCTTTCTTT. Amino acid sequence: CASSYTQGRPEAFF.